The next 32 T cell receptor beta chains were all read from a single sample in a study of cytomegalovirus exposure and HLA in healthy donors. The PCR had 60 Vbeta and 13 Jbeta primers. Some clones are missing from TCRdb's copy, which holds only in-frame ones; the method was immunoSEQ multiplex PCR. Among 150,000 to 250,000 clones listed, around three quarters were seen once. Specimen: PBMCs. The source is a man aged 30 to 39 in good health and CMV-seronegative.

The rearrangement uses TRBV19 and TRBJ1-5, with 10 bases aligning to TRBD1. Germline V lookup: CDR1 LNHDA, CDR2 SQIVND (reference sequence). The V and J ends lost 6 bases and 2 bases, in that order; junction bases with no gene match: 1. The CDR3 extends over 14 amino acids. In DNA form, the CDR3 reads TGTGCCAGTAGGGACAGGGGGGGCAATCAGCCCCAGCATTTT. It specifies CASRDRGGNQPQHF. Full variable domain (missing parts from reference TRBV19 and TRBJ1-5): DGGITQSPKYLFRKEGQNVTLSCEQNLNHDAMYWYRQDPGQGLRLIYYSQIVNDFQKGDIAEGYSVSREKKESFPLTVTSAQKNPTAFYLCASRDRGGNQPQHFGDGTRLSIL.

The CDR3 sequence is CSVGYRVYEQYF. CDR3 nucleotide sequence: TGCAGCGTTGGGTACAGAGTCTACGAGCAGTACTTC. This chain joins TRBV29-1 and TRBJ2-7; D not resolved. The length of the CDR3 is 12 residues. The ends were cut back, 4 bases at V and 3 bases at J, with 10 bases in the middle. CDR1 and CDR2 (germline): SQVTM, ANQGSEA.

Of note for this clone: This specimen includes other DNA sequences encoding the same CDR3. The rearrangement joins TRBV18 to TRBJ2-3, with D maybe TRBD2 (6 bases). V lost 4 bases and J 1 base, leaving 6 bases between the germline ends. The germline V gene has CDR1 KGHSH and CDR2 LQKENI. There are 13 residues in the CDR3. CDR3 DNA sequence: TGTGCCAGCTCACTAGCGGGCACAGATACGCAGTATTTT. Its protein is CASSLAGTDTQYF. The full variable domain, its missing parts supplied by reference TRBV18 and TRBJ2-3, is NAGVMQNPRHLVRRRGQEARLRCSPMKGHSHVYWYRQLPEEGLKFMVYLQKENIIDESGMPKERFSAEFPKEGPSILRIQQVVRGDSAAYFCASSLAGTDTQYFGPGTRLTVL.

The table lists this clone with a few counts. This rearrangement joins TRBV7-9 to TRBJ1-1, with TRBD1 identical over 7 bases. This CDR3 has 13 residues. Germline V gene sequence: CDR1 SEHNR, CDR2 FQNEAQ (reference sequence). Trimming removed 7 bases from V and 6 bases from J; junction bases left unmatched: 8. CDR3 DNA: TGTGCCAGCACCCCGAGGGGGACAGCTGAAGCTTTCTTT. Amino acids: CASTPRGTAEAFF. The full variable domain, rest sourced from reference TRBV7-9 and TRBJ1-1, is DTGVSQNPRHKITKRGQNVTFRCDPISEHNRLYWYRQTLGQGPEFLTYFQNEAQLEKSRLLSDRFSAERPKGSFSTLEIQRTEQGDSAMYLCASTPRGTAEAFFGQGTRLTVV.

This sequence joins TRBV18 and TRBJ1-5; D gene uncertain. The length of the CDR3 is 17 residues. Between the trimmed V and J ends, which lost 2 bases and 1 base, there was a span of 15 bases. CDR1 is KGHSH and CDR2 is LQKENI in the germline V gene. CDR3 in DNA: TGTGCCAGCTCACCAAGGCCCGGAGCCCTAAGCAATCAGCCCCAGCATTTT. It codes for CASSPRPGALSNQPQHF.

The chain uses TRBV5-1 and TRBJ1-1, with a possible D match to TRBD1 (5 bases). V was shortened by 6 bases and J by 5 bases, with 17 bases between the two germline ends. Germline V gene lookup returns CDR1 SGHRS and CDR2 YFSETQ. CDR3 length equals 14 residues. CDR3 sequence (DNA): TGCGCCAGCAAACGGCGACCGGGGGAGACTGAAGCTTTCTTT. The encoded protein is CASKRRPGETEAFF.

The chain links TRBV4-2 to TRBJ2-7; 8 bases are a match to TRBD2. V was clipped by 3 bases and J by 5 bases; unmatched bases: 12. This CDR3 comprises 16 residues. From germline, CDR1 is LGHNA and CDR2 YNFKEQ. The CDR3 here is CASSQLPGLGSNEQYF. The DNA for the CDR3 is TGTGCCAGCAGCCAGCTCCCGGGACTAGGTTCTAACGAGCAGTACTTC.

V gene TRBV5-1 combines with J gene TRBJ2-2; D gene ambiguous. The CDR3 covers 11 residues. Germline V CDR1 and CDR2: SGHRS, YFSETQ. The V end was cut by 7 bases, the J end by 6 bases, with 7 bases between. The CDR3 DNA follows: TGCGCCAGCTTCGGAGCCGGGGAGCTGTTTTTT. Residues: CASFGAGELFF.

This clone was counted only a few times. DNA for the CDR3: TGTGCCAGTAGAGAGCGGGAGACCATAAAGGAGCAGTTCTTC. Its translation is CASRERETIKEQFF. The rearrangement links TRBV19 to TRBJ2-1; 8 bases map to TRBD2. The J segment lost 10 bases and the V segment lost 6 bases, leaving 11 bases of the junction unmatched. The CDR3 sequence is 14 residues long. Germline lookup yields CDR1 LNHDA and CDR2 SQIVND (reference sequence).

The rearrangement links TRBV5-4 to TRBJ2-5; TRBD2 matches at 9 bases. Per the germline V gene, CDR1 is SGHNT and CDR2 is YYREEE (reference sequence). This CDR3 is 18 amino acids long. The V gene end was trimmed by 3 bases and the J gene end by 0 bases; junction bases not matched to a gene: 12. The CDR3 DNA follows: TGTGCCAGCAGCTCTAACCTCGTAGCGGGGGCCCACCAAGAGACCCAGTACTTC. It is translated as CASSSNLVAGAHQETQYF.

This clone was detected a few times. Written as DNA, the CDR3 is TGTGCCAGCAGTGACTCTCGCGGGGCTAGCGGGAGTATGACCGGGGAGCTGTTTTTT. Translating gives CASSDSRGASGSMTGELFF. This chain joins TRBV6-4 and TRBJ2-2; TRBD2 matches at 10 bases. The ends lost 0 bases at V and 5 bases at J; junction bases unmatched: 12. The CDR3 totals 19 residues. Germline CDR1 MRHNA, CDR2 SNTAGT.

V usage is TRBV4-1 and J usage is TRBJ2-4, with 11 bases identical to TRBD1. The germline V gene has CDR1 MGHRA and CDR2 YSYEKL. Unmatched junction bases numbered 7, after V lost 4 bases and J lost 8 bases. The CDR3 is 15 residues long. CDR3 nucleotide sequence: TGCGCCAGCAGCCCAGGACAGGGGGCTGGGGACATTCAGTACTTC. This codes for CASSPGQGAGDIQYF.

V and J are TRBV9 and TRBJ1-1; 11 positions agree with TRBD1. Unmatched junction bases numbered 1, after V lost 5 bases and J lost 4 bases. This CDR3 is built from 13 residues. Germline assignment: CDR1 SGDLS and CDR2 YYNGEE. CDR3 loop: CASRGQGGTEAFF. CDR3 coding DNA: TGTGCCAGCAGGGGACAGGGGGGCACTGAAGCTTTCTTT. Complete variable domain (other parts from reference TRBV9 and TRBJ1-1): DSGVTQTPKHLITATGQRVTLRCSPRSGDLSVYWYQQSLDQGLQFLIQYYNGEERAKGNILERFSAQQFPDLHSELNLSSLELGDSALYFCASRGQGGTEAFFGQGTRLTVV.

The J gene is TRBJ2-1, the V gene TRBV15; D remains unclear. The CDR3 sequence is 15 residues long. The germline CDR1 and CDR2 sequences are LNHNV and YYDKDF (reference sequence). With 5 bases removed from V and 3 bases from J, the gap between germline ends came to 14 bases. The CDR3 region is CATSAHRVLYNEQFF. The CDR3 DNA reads TGTGCCACCAGCGCCCACAGAGTTCTCTACAATGAGCAGTTCTTC.

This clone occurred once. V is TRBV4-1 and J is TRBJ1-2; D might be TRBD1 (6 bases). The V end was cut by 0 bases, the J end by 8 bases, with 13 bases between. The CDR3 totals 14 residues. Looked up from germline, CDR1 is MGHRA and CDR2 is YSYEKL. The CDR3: CASSQEKGGDGYTF. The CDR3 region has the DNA TGCGCCAGCAGCCAAGAGAAAGGGGGGGACGGCTACACCTTC.

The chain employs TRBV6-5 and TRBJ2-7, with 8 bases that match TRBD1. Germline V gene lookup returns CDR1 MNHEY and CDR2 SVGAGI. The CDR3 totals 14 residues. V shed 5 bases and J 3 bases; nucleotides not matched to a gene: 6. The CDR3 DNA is TGTGCCAGCAGTACAAGACAGGGGATCTACGAGCAGTACTTC. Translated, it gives CASSTRQGIYEQYF.

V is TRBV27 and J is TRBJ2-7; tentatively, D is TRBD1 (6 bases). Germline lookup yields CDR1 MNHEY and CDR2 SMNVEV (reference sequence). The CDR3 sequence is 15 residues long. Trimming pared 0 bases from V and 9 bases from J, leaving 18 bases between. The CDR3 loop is CASSLSGQRTGGQYF. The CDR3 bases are TGTGCCAGCAGTTTATCAGGACAGCGGACTGGGGGGCAGTACTTC.

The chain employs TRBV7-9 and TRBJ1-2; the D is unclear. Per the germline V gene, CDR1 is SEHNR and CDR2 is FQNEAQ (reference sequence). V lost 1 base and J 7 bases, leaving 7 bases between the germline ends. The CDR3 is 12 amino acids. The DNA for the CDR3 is TGTGCCAGCAGCTTAGAATACTCTGGCTACACCTTC. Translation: CASSLEYSGYTF.

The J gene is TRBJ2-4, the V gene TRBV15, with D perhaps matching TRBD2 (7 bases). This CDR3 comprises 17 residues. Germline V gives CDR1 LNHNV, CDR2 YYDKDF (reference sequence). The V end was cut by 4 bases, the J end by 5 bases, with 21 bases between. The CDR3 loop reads CATSKTPGGAKENIQYF. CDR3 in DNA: TGTGCCACCAGCAAGACCCCGGGGGGCGCGAAGGAAAACATTCAGTACTTC.

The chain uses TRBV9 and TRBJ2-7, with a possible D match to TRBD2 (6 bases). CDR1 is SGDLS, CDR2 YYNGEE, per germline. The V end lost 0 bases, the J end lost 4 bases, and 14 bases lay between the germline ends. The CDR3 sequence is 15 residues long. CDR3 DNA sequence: TGTGCCAGCAGCGTAGCTTTTACTAGCAGTTACGAGCAGTACTTC. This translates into CASSVAFTSSYEQYF. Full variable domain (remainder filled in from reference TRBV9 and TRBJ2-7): DSGVTQTPKHLITATGQRVTLRCSPRSGDLSVYWYQQSLDQGLQFLIQYYNGEERAKGNILERFSAQQFPDLHSELNLSSLELGDSALYFCASSVAFTSSYEQYFGPGTRLTVT.

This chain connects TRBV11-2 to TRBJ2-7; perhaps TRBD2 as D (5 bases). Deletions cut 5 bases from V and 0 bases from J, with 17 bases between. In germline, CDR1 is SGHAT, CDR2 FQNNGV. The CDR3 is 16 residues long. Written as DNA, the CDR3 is TGTGCCAGCAGCATAGGAGCGGCGGTCCTCTCCTACGAGCAGTACTTC. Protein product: CASSIGAAVLSYEQYF.

The CDR3 DNA follows: TGTGCCAGCAGCCTTAGACCGGCCGGGGCCGGGGAGCTGTTTTTT. Translating it yields CASSLRPAGAGELFF. V and J are TRBV9 and TRBJ2-2; perhaps TRBD2 as D (5 bases). Germline V gene lookup returns CDR1 SGDLS and CDR2 YYNGEE. Trimming shortened V by 4 bases and J by 6 bases, and 16 bases separated the two germline ends. The CDR3 spans 15 residues.

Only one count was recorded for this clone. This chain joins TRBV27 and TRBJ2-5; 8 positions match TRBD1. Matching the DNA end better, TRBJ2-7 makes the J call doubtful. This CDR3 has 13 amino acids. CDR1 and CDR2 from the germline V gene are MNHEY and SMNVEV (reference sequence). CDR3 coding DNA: TGTGCCAGCGGACAGGGACTTTATTACGAGCAGTACTTC. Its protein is CASGQGLYYEQYF.

The CDR3 reads CASSPDRRSTEKLFF. DNA of the CDR3: TGTGCCAGCAGCCCCGATAGGAGAAGTACTGAAAAACTGTTTTTT. The V and J genes are TRBV14 and TRBJ1-4; no clear D gene. The CDR3 is made up of 15 amino acids. V lost 4 bases and J lost 7, with 16 bases in between. Germline CDR1 is SGHDN and CDR2 is FVKESK.

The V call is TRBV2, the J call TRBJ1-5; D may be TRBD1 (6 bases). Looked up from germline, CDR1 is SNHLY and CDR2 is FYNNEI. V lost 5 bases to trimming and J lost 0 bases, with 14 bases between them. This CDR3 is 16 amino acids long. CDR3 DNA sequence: TGTGCCAGCAGTCGCCGGACAGTGGATAGCAATCAGCCCCAGCATTTT. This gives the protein CASSRRTVDSNQPQHF.

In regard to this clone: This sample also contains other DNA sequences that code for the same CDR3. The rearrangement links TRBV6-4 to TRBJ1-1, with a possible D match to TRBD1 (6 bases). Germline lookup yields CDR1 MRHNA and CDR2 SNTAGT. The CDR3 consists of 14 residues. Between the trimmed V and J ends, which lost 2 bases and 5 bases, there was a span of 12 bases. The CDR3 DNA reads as TGTGCCAGCAGTGACACGGATAGGGGGACTGAAGCTTTCTTT. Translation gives CASSDTDRGTEAFF.

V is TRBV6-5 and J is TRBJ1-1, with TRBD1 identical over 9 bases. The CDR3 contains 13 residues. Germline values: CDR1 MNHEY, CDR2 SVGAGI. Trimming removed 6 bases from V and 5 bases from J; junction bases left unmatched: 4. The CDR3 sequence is CASRQGAGTEAFF. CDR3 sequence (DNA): TGTGCCAGCAGACAGGGGGCTGGTACTGAAGCTTTCTTT.

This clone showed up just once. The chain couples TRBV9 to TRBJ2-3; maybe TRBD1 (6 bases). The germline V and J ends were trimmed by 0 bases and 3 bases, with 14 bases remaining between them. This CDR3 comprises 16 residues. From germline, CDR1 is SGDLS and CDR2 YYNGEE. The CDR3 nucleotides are TGTGCCAGCAGCGTAGCTATGACAGGAGTAACAGATACGCAGTATTTT. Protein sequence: CASSVAMTGVTDTQYF.

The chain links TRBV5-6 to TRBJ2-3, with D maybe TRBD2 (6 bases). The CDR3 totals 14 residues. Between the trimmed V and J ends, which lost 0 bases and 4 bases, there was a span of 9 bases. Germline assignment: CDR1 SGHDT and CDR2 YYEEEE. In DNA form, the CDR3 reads TGTGCCAGCAGCTTGGGGCAGCGGGCAGATACGCAGTATTTT. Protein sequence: CASSLGQRADTQYF.

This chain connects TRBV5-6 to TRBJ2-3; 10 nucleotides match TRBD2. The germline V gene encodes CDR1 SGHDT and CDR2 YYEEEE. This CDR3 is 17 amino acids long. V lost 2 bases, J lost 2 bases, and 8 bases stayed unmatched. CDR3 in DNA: TGTGCCAGCAGCTTACGGCTAGCGGGAGCTTTCACAGATACGCAGTATTTT. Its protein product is CASSLRLAGAFTDTQYF.

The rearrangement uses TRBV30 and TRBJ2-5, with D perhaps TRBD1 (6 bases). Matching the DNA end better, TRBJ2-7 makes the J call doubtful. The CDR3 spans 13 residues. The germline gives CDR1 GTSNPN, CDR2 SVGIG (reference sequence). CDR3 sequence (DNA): TGTGCCTGGGTACGGGACAAATCGTACGAGCAGTACTTC. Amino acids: CAWVRDKSYEQYF.

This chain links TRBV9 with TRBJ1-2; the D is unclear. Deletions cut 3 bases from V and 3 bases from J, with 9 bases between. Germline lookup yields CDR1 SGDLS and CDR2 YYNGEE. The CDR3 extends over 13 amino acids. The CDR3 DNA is TGTGCCAGCAGCGCCCAGTCCTACTATGGCTACACCTTC. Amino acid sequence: CASSAQSYYGYTF.